Listed below are T cell receptor beta chains from one sample, sequenced in a study of identifying expanded T cells in peripheral blood. TCRdb's copy holds only in-frame clones and misses some; the assay was immunoSEQ multiplex PCR. In the table there are more than 95,000 clones, roughly 84% of which are singletons. The specimen sequenced was blood. The receptor set was obtained from a person aged 18 to 75 in good health. CDR3s include the opening cysteine and the closing phenylalanine or tryptophan. Fields, in order: clone size, V gene, D gene, J gene, CDR3 length, CDR3 protein, CDR3 DNA. The D gene is left open where the match is weak. Expanded clones get a size class; other rows say once, few or many, or leave the size out.

few	TRBV27	TRBD2	TRBJ2-7	16	CASTPSSGGSIYEQYF	TGTGCCAGCACCCCTTCGAGCGGGGGGTCTATCTACGAGCAGTACTTC
few	TRBV6-1	NA	TRBJ2-2	15	CASSPLQGRTGELFF	TGTGCCAGCAGCCCACTACAGGGTCGCACCGGGGAGCTGTTTTTT
NA	TRBV30	TRBD2	TRBJ2-7	14	CAWSLAGRAYEQYF	TGTGCCTGGAGTCTGGCAGGGAGGGCCTACGAGCAGTACTTC
NA	TRBV5-8	NA	TRBJ2-1	15	CASSLDRVLSNEQFF	TGTGCCAGCAGCTTGGACAGGGTCTTATCAAATGAGCAGTTCTTC
NA	TRBV18	NA	TRBJ2-5	15	CASSPGTPLQETQYF	TGTGCCAGCTCACCCGGGACACCCCTCCAAGAGACCCAGTACTTC
medium-sized	TRBV6-4	TRBD2	TRBJ2-3	15	CASSDLGGGADTQYF	TGTGCCAGCAGTGATCTGGGCGGGGGGGCAGATACGCAGTATTTT
NA	TRBV5-5	NA	TRBJ2-6	13	CASSPAGANVLTF	TGTGCCAGCAGCCCGGCGGGGGCCAACGTCCTGACTTTC
NA	TRBV5-4	TRBD1	TRBJ2-2	17	CASREFGTGVNTGELFF	TGTGCCAGCAGGGAATTCGGGACAGGGGTTAACACCGGGGAGCTGTTTTTT
NA	TRBV14	NA	TRBJ1-1	18	CASSHTRLVRAIDTEAFF	TGTGCCAGCAGCCATACCCGGTTGGTCAGGGCGATCGACACTGAAGCTTTCTTT
NA	TRBV7-9	NA	TRBJ1-2	15	CASSVPGGDIYGYTF	TGTGCCAGCAGCGTTCCCGGGGGGGATATCTATGGCTACACCTTC
NA	TRBV7-9	NA	TRBJ2-7	12	CASSFPGYEQYF	TGTGCCAGCAGCTTTCCTGGCTACGAGCAGTACTTC
NA	TRBV30	TRBD1	TRBJ1-5	13	CAWNRGANQPQHF	TGTGCCTGGAACAGGGGAGCCAATCAGCCCCAGCATTTT
once	TRBV19	NA	TRBJ1-4	15	CASSNRGGSNEKLFF	TGTGCCAGTAGTAACCGAGGGGGGTCTAATGAAAAACTGTTTTTT
NA	TRBV5-1	TRBD2	TRBJ2-3	14	CASSKGLAGDTQYF	TGCGCCAGCAGCAAAGGACTAGCGGGAGATACGCAGTATTTT
NA	TRBV28	NA	TRBJ1-2	12	CASSLQGYGYTF	TGTGCCAGCAGTCTTCAGGGTTATGGCTACACCTTC
NA	TRBV29-1	TRBD2	TRBJ2-7	14	CSVVGGGPSYEQYF	TGCAGCGTTGTTGGCGGGGGGCCTTCCTACGAGCAGTACTTC
NA	TRBV16	NA	TRBJ2-7	12	CASSQDQGKQYF	TGTGCCAGCAGCCAAGATCAGGGCAAGCAGTACTTC
NA	TRBV7-7	NA	TRBJ2-5	15	CASKKSPGPSETQYF	TGTGCCAGCAAAAAAAGCCCGGGTCCGTCAGAGACCCAGTACTTC
NA	TRBV7-9	TRBD2	TRBJ2-3	16	CASSSGPGLDTDTQYF	TGTGCCAGCAGCTCGGGGCCGGGACTAGACACAGATACGCAGTATTTT
once	TRBV19	NA	TRBJ2-7	15	CASSIGRTGPLEQYF	TGTGCCAGTAGTATCGGGAGGACAGGGCCCCTCGAGCAGTACTTC
NA	TRBV5-8	NA	TRBJ1-1	11	CASGEDTEAFF	TGTGCCAGCGGCGAGGACACTGAAGCTTTCTTT
NA	TRBV4-1	NA	TRBJ2-1	12	CASSQKYNEQFF	TGCGCCAGCAGCCAGAAGTACAATGAGCAGTTCTTC
NA	TRBV5-4	NA	TRBJ1-6	16	CASSLFRGGESSPLHF	TGTGCCAGCAGCCTATTTAGAGGGGGAGAGAGTTCACCCCTCCACTTT
NA	TRBV5-1	NA	TRBJ1-5	16	CASSLVGPPGNQPQHF	TGCGCCAGCAGCTTGGTCGGGCCCCCGGGGAATCAGCCCCAGCATTTT
NA	TRBV6-4	TRBD2	TRBJ2-1	20	CASSDSFRTSGGTGYNEQFF	TGTGCCAGCAGTGACTCCTTTAGGACTAGCGGGGGCACGGGGTACAATGAGCAGTTCTTC
NA	TRBV14	TRBD1	TRBJ2-5	19	CASSQEGKSHRGRPKTQYF	TGTGCCAGCAGCCAAGAGGGAAAATCCCACAGGGGGCGACCAAAGACCCAGTACTTC
NA	TRBV4-1	NA	TRBJ1-1	16	CASSQLPPDTNTEAFF	TGCGCCAGCAGCCAACTACCCCCGGATACGAACACTGAAGCTTTCTTT
NA	TRBV6-5	NA	TRBJ1-5	15	CASLYRDIPNQPQHF	TGTGCCAGCCTTTACCGGGACATACCAAATCAGCCCCAGCATTTT
NA	TRBV7-8	NA	TRBJ1-2	14	CASSPGFGAGGYTF	TGTGCCAGCAGCCCTGGCTTTGGGGCAGGTGGCTACACCTTC
NA	TRBV9	NA	TRBJ1-2	18	CASSDPRAYADKRDGYTF	TGTGCCAGCAGTGACCCCCGGGCCTATGCCGATAAGAGAGATGGCTACACCTTC
NA	TRBV11-3	NA	TRBJ1-6	15	CASSFRQQHNSPLHF	TGTGCCAGCAGCTTTCGACAGCAGCATAATTCACCCCTCCACTTT
NA	TRBV13	NA	TRBJ2-1	17	CASSLRVGTDSYNEQFF	TGTGCCAGCAGCTTACGTGTCGGGACCGACTCCTACAATGAGCAGTTCTTC
NA	TRBV7-2	NA	TRBJ2-2	16	CASTQGGATYTGELFF	TGTGCCAGCACCCAGGGGGGGGCCACCTACACCGGGGAGCTGTTTTTT
NA	TRBV11-2	NA	TRBJ2-1	15	CASSPNPLNSNEQFF	TGTGCCAGCAGCCCCAACCCCCTTAACTCCAATGAGCAGTTCTTC
NA	TRBV7-8	TRBD1	TRBJ1-2	14	CASSRDSANYGYTF	TGTGCCAGCAGCCGGGACAGCGCTAACTATGGCTACACCTTC
NA	TRBV30	TRBD1	TRBJ2-1	15	CAWTTGTGTNNEQFF	TGTGCCTGGACTACCGGGACAGGGACCAACAATGAGCAGTTCTTC
many	TRBV5-6	NA	TRBJ1-2	13	CASSLAFNYGYTF	TGTGCCAGCAGCTTAGCCTTTAACTATGGCTACACCTTC
NA	TRBV6-4	TRBD2	TRBJ2-3	14	CASRILAGSDTQYF	TGTGCCAGCAGAATACTAGCGGGGTCAGATACGCAGTATTTT
NA	TRBV5-8	NA	TRBJ1-2	18	CASSLKEADAMPNYGYTF	TGTGCCAGCAGCTTGAAGGAGGCAGACGCCATGCCTAACTATGGCTACACCTTC
NA	TRBV5-3	TRBD1	TRBJ1-2	14	CARSLRTGEDGYTF	TGTGCCAGAAGCTTGAGGACAGGGGAGGATGGCTACACCTTC
NA	TRBV28	NA	TRBJ2-5	12	CASSRDQKTQYF	TGTGCCAGCAGCCGGGACCAGAAGACCCAGTACTTC